The clone carrying this T cell receptor (beta chain) was detected a few times. What it binds is not known. This record belongs to a study of Tregs in tolerant kidney transplant recipients. Study-wide results and limits: Biological reproducibility was not directly addressed, but technical replication error appeared minimal. The most relevant donor-specific Treg TCRbeta repertoire apparently came from expansion with activated donor B cells.

Recipient PBMCs carried a CFSE label and met irradiated graft donor PBMCs for less than 7 days before FACS sorting. Clones were sequenced by immunoSEQ multiplex PCR, and TCRdb holds only the in-frame ones, with some missing. The sample lists 7,000 to 9,000 clones, about 35% seen once, with approximately 6% in the top ten. The TCR originated in a human patient who received a combined kidney and bone marrow transplant. The source was CD8+ T cells from blood cultured with allogeneic cells, collected before the transplant.

The CDR3 reads CASSEWDYGAKNIQYF. CDR3 DNA sequence: TGTGCCAGCAGTGAATGGGACTATGGAGCCAAAAACATTCAGTACTTC. The chain is built from TRBV2 and TRBJ2-4, with 7 bases identical to TRBD2. V lost 2 bases and J lost 0; bases outside the gene matches: 4. The CDR3 covers 16 residues. Germline V lookup: CDR1 SNHLY, CDR2 FYNNEI.